These T cell receptor beta chains were read from a single sample in a study of CD8 T cells in ankylosing spondylitis. One entry per CDR3 protein, called by TCRdb with MiXCR from the 5' RACE reads. The top ten hold roughly 14% of the sample, which has hundreds of thousands of distinct CDR3 sequences, approximately 22% seen once. Input material: blood, either unsorted or a sorted T cell fraction (not recorded which). These receptors were obtained from a male donor with ankylosing spondylitis or in good health (not recorded which). Each CDR3 is given with its conserved first and last residue. The order of the fields is V gene, J gene, CDR3 protein.

v_gene: TRBV25-1
j_gene: TRBJ2-2
CDR3aa: CASGQGVGELFF

v_gene: TRBV12-3/TRBV12-4
j_gene: TRBJ2-3
CDR3aa: CASSLAPGLAATDTQYF

v_gene: TRBV7-9
j_gene: TRBJ2-7
CDR3aa: CASSSSAYEQYF

v_gene: TRBV4-2
j_gene: TRBJ2-1
CDR3aa: CASSHKGADYNEQFF

v_gene: TRBV12-3/TRBV12-4
j_gene: TRBJ2-2
CDR3aa: CASFYGHRADTGELFF

v_gene: TRBV4-1
j_gene: TRBJ1-3
CDR3aa: CASSRTQGPSDTIYF

v_gene: TRBV11-2
j_gene: TRBJ2-6
CDR3aa: CASSLVEGGLDSGANVLTF

v_gene: TRBV12-3/TRBV12-4
j_gene: TRBJ2-3
CDR3aa: CASRAVLADTQYF

v_gene: TRBV3-1
j_gene: TRBJ2-7
CDR3aa: CASSKPRGRGALGEQYF

v_gene: TRBV20-1
j_gene: TRBJ2-7
CDR3aa: CSARTPAYEQYF

v_gene: TRBV5-1
j_gene: TRBJ2-3
CDR3aa: CASSLGGLASDTQYF

v_gene: TRBV29-1
j_gene: TRBJ2-7
CDR3aa: CSVVLPSSYEQYF

v_gene: TRBV29-1
j_gene: TRBJ2-5
CDR3aa: CSVEDSPFSESGGTQYF

v_gene: TRBV5-6
j_gene: TRBJ1-5
CDR3aa: CASSLRSRGGQPQHF

v_gene: TRBV12-3/TRBV12-4
j_gene: TRBJ1-5
CDR3aa: CASTGRLNQPQHF

v_gene: TRBV27
j_gene: TRBJ1-1
CDR3aa: CASSLSDRGLDTEAFF

v_gene: TRBV4-2
j_gene: TRBJ2-1
CDR3aa: CASSHITFLAGYNEQFF

v_gene: TRBV13
j_gene: TRBJ2-7
CDR3aa: CASSPAGPHEQYF

v_gene: TRBV27
j_gene: TRBJ2-2
CDR3aa: CASSSVAGGPTGELFF

v_gene: TRBV6-1
j_gene: TRBJ2-1
CDR3aa: CASTSAPVYNEQFF

v_gene: TRBV7-9
j_gene: TRBJ2-1
CDR3aa: CASSLMLQGVGNEQFF

v_gene: TRBV5-1
j_gene: TRBJ2-7
CDR3aa: CASSLVTWTDVYEQYF

v_gene: TRBV7-9
j_gene: TRBJ2-3
CDR3aa: CASSVGQGSTDTQYF

v_gene: TRBV6-5
j_gene: TRBJ2-5
CDR3aa: CASSFGGEGETQYF

v_gene: TRBV5-1
j_gene: TRBJ2-7
CDR3aa: CASQADSPTYEQYF